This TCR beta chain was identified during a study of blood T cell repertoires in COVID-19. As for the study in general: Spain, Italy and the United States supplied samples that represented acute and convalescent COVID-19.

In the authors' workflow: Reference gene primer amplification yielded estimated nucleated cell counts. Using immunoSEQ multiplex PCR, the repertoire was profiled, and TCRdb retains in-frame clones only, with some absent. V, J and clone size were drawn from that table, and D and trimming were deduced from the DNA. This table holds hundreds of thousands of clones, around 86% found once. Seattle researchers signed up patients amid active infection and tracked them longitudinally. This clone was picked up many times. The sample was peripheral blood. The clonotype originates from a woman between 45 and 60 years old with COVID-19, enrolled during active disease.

CDR3 residues: CASSYPGLQSPEQFF. As DNA, the CDR3 is TGTGCCAGCAGCTACCCGGGACTACAATCCCCGGAGCAGTTCTTC. This chain links TRBV7-9 with TRBJ2-1; 7 bases are shared with TRBD2. Germline trimming cut 4 bases from V and 10 bases from J; bases unmatched to any gene: 13. Germline V gene lookup returns CDR1 SEHNR and CDR2 FQNEAQ (reference sequence). This CDR3 is built from 15 residues.